This TCR beta chain was recorded in a study of T cells in Graves' hyperthyroidism and ophthalmopathy (dated by TCRdb to between 2017 and 2020). With regard to the full study: Peripheral blood samples were taken at initial diagnosis, before any treatment was given. Whether ophthalmopathy could be predicted prospectively was tested in an independent validation cohort made up of 18 hyperthyroidism patients plus 17 patients who later progressed to ophthalmopathy. The paper reports TCR Vbeta CDR3 sequencing of more than 120 peripheral blood samples: around 45 ophthalmopathy, roughly 74 hyperthyroidism and 17 progressor patients. The 75 to 100 discovery patients were divided at random into training and test sets in a 7:3 ratio. The study also compared thyroid tissue and blood T-cell repertoires from roughly 6 Graves' hyperthyroidism patients. After blood sampling, hyperthyroidism patients were treated with methimazole at a starting dose of 30 mg daily, and ophthalmopathy patients were treated with high-dose intravenous methylprednisolone. TCR V-J signatures able to tell the groups apart were searched for in a discovery cohort of 90 to 100 patients, of whom roughly 42 had Graves' ophthalmopathy and roughly 57 had stable Graves' hyperthyroidism. Findings and caveats that apply to the study as a whole: In validation, the model predicted progression to ophthalmopathy a median of roughly 6.5 months before onset, with roughly 70% sensitivity and around 76% specificity. Sample size was not statistically predetermined, and investigators were not blinded to group allocation. Blood samples also contained most of the expanded thyroid clonotypes (frequency above 0.001), which suggests that blood repertoires may reflect thyroid immune responses. Ophthalmopathy was separated from stable hyperthyroidism by a 13 V-J signature model, with around 88% sensitivity and 81% to 82% specificity obtained in cross-validation and 80%/75% obtained in testing.

Amplification of TCR beta CDR3 regions was carried out from RNA transcripts. For the first round of RT-PCR on the TCR CDR3, the HTBI primer set was used together with the Qiagen OneStep RT-PCR kit. The libraries were constructed in a second round of multiplex PCR and then size-selected and purified. Paired-end sequencing of the libraries was performed with 100 bp reads on an Illumina HiSeq2000. Per the source publication's procedure: Raw data were processed with SOAPnuke, discarding reads with adapters, uncalled bases, mean Phred below 15, or no exact constant-primer or identifier match. High-quality paired reads were merged using COPE v1.2.5, and each unique nucleotide sequence was defined as a clonotype. MiTCR v1.1 was used to align the clonotypes against IMGT TRBV, TRBD and TRBJ reference segments. Analysis was restricted to V-J combinations with a frequency above 0.0001, which covered about 99% of repertoires. A TCS score was defined as the ratio between F50 (clonal expansion) and ExV (chaos), using BLOSUM62-based TCRdist between CDR3 peptides within each V-J. Welch's t-statistics and random forest reduced 500 to 550 V-J features to about 12, which were used in a naive Bayes classifier (R e1071). TCRdb applied fastp at Q25 and MiXCR to the public reads, then kept only in-frame beta chains. One record per CDR3 amino acid sequence lists the most common genes and DNA. Here the V and J calls rest on TCRdb's processing, not on the authors' analysis. This sample has under 300,000 distinct CDR3 sequences in its table, and roughly 13% of those were observed once. Of the sample, less than 8% is held by the ten largest clones.

At least ten counts were recorded for this clonotype. The antigen it recognizes is unknown. No qualities accompany the bases; no much larger clone lies one base away. V loses 5 bases at its end and J loses 1 base; junction bases beyond the gene matches: 5. The germline V gene provides CDR1 MDHEN and CDR2 SYDVKM. Spanning cysteine to phenylalanine, the CDR3 consists of 15 amino acids. The sequence is cut down to CDR3 DNA, 45 bases in frame from base 1. Stable Graves' hyperthyroidism was defined as the absence of progression to ophthalmopathy over 18 months of follow-up. Hyperthyroidism patients were newly diagnosed, had a disease duration of under 2 months, and were aged 18 to 65 years. Any patient with an uncontrolled infection, another autoimmune disease, pregnancy or lactation was excluded. Diagnoses were established on the basis of clinical symptoms, serum thyroxine and TRAb, thyroid ultrasound, and orbital computed tomography. PBMCs were isolated from 10 ml of fresh peripheral blood by Ficoll-Paque density gradient centrifugation. Total RNA was extracted with Trizol reagent, and quality was checked on an Agilent 2100 Bioanalyzer.

The chain links TRBV28 with TRBJ2-3; 8 central bases correspond to TRBD1. The specimen was blood. This clonotype was sampled from a woman aged 40 to 50 with Graves' hyperthyroidism. The CDR3 protein sequence reads: CASSLPGQGTDTQYF. The nucleotides read TGTGCCAGCAGTCTACCGGGACAGGGCACAGATACGCAGTATTTT.